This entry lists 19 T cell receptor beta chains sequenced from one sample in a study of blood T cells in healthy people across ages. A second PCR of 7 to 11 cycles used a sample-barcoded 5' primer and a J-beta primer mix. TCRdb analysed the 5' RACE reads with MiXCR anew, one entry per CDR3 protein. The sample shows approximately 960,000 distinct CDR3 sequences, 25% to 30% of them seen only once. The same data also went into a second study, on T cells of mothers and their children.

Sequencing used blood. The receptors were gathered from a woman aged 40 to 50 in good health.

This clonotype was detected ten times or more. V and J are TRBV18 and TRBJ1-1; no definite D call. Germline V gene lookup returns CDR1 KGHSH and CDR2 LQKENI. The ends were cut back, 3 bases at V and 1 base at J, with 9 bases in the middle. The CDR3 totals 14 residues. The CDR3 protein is CASSPLNGNTEAFF. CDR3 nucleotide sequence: TGTGCCAGCTCACCGTTAAATGGGAACACTGAAGCTTTCTTT.

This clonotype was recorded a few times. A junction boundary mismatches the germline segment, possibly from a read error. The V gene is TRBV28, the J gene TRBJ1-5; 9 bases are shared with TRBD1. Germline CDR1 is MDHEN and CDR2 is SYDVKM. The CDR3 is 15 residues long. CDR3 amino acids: CASSPPDRGNPPQHF. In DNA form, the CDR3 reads TGTGCCAGCAGTCCCCCCGACAGGGGGAATCCGCCCCAGCATTTT.

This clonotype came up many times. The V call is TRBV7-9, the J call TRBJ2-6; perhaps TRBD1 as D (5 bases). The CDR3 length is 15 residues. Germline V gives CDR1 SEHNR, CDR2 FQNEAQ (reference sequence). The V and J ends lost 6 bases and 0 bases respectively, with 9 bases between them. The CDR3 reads CASRTDSSGANVLTF. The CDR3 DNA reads TGTGCCAGCAGAACAGACAGCTCTGGGGCCAACGTCCTGACTTTC.

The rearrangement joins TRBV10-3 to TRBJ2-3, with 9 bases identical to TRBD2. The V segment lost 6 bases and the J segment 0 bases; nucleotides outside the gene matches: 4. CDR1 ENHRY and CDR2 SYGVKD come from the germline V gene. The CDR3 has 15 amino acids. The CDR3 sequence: CAIRPLAGSTDTQYF. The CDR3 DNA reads TGTGCCATCAGGCCCCTAGCGGGGAGCACAGATACGCAGTATTTT.

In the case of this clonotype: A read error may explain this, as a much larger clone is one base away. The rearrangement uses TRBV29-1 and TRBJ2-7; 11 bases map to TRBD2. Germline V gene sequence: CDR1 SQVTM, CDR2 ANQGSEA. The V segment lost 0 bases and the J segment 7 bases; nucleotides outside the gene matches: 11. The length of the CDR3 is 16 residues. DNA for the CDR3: TGCAGCGTTGAAGATCCGACTAGCGGGGTGTACAATGAGCAGTACTTC. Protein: CSVEDPTSGVYNEQYF.

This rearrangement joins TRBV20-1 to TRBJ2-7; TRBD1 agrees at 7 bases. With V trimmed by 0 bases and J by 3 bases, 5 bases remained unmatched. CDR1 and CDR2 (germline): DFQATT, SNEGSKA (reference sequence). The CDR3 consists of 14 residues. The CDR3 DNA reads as TGCAGTGCTAGAGATCAGGCAGGGGGCTACGAGCAGTACTTC. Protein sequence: CSARDQAGGYEQYF.

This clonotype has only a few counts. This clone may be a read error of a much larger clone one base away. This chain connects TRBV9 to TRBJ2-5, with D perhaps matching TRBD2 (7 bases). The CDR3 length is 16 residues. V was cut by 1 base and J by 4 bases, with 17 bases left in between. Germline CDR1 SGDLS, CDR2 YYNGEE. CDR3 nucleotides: TGTGCCAGCAGCGTAAACACCGGGGGGCCAGGAGAGACCCAGTACTTC. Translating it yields CASSVNTGGPGETQYF.

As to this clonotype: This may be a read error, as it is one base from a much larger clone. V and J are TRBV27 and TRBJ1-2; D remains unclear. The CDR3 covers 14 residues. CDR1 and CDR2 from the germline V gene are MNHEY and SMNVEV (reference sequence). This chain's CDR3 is CVSRTQDGNYGYTF. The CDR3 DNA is TGTGTCAGCAGGACCCAAGACGGGAACTATGGCTACACCTTC.

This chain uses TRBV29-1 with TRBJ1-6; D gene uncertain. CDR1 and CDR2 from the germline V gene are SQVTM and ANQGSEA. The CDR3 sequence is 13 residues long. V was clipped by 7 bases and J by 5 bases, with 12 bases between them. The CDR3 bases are TGCAGCGGGCGACGTGAGGATAATTCACCCCTCCACTTT. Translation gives CSGRREDNSPLHF.

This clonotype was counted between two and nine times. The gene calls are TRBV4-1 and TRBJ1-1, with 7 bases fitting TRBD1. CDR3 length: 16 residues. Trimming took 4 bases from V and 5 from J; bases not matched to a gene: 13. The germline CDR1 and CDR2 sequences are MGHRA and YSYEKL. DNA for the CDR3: TGCGCCAGCAGCCGGCCGACACCAGGGGGAGAGACTGAAGCTTTCTTT. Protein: CASSRPTPGGETEAFF.

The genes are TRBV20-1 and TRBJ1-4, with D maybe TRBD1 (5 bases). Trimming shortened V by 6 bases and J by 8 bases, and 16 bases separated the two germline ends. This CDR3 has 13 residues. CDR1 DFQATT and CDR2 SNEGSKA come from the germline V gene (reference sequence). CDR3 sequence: CSAGRVFGEKLFF. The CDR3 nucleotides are TGCAGTGCGGGGCGGGTATTCGGCGAAAAACTGTTTTTT.

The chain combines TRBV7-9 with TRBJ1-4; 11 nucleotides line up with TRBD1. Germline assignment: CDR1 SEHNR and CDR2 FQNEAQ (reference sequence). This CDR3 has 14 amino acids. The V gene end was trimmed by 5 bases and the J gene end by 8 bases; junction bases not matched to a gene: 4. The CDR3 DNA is TGTGCCAGCAGCGGGACAGGGGGTAAAGAAAAACTGTTTTTT. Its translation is CASSGTGGKEKLFF.

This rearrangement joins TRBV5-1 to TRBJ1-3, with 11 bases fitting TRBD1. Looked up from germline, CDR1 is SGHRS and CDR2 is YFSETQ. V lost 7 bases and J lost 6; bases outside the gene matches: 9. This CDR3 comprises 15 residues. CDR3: CASALGQGEPNTIYF. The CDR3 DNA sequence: TGCGCCAGCGCCTTGGGACAGGGGGAACCAAACACCATATATTTT.

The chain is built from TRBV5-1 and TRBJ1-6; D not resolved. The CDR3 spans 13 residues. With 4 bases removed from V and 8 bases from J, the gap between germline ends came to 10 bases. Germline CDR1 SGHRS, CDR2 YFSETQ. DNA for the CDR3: TGCGCCAGCAGCCCCGGTTCGGATTCACCCCTCCACTTT. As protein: CASSPGSDSPLHF.

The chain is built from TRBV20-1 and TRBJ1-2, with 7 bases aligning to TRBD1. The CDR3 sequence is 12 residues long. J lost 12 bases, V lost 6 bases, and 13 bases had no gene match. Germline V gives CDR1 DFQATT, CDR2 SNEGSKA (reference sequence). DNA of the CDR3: TGCAGTGCAAATGACAGGGTTTTTGGGCACACCTTC. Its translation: CSANDRVFGHTF.

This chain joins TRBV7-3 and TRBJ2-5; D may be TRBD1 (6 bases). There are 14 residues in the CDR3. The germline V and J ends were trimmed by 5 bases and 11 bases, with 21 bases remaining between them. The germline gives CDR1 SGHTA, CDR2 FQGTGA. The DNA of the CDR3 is TGTGCCAGCAGCCAAGGGGGTTGGGACAATGAGCAGTACTTC. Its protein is CASSQGGWDNEQYF.

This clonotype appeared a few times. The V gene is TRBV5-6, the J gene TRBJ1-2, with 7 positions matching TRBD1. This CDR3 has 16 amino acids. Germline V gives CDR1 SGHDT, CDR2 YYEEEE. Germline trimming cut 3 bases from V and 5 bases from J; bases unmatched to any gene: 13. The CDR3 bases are TGTGCCAGCAGCTCGGGCCGACAGGGTGGGTCTTATGGCTACACCTTC. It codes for CASSSGRQGGSYGYTF.

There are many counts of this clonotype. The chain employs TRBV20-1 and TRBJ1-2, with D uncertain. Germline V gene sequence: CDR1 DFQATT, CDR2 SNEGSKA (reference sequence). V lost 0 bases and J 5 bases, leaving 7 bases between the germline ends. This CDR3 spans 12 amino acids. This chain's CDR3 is CSARDYSYGYTF. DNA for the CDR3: TGCAGTGCTAGAGATTACAGTTATGGCTACACCTTC.

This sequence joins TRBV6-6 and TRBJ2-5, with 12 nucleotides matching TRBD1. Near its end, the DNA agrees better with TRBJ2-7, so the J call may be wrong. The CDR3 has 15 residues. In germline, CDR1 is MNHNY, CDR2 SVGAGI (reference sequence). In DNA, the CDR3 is TGTGCCAGCGACGGGACAGGGGGCAGATTCTACGAGCAGTACTTC. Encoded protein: CASDGTGGRFYEQYF.